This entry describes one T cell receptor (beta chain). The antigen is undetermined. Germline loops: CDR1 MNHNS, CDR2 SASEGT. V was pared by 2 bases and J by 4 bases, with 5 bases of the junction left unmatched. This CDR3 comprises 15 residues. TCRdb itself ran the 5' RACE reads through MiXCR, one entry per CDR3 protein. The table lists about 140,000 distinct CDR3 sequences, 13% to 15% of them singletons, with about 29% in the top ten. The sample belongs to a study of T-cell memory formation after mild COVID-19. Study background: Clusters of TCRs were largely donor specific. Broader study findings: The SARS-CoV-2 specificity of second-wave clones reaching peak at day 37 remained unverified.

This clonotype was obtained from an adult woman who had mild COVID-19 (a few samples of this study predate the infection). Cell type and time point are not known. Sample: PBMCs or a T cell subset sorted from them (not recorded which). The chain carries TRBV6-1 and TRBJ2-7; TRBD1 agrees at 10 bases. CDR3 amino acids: CASSEPGTGDYEQYF. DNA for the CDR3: TGTGCCAGCAGTGAACCCGGGACAGGGGATTACGAGCAGTACTTC.